The 11 T cell receptor beta chains reported below all come from one sample, sequenced in a study of blood T cell repertoires in COVID-19. Only in-frame clones appear in the TCRdb table, and some are missing; sequencing was by immunoSEQ multiplex PCR. This sample carries 250,000 to 300,000 clones, roughly 80% of them seen once, and the ten largest clones take roughly 4.6%. The sequenced sample was peripheral blood. These receptors originate from a man aged 55-75 years who had recovered from COVID-19.

This clone has just a few counts. Other nucleotide sequences in the sample specify the same CDR3. This chain connects TRBV6-5 to TRBJ2-3; no firm D call. Trimming stripped 4 bases from V and 6 bases from J, with 14 bases between. Germline assignment: CDR1 MNHEY and CDR2 SVGAGI. CDR3 length equals 14 residues. CDR3 protein: CASSSLGPMDTQYF. CDR3 DNA sequence: TGTGCCAGCAGTTCCTTGGGCCCCATGGATACGCAGTATTTT.

The chain carries TRBV18 and TRBJ1-2; 7 bases map to TRBD1. Looked up from germline, CDR1 is KGHSH and CDR2 is LQKENI. J gave up 4 bases and V 5 bases, and 10 bases lay outside the gene matches. The length of the CDR3 is 15 residues. The CDR3 DNA reads as TGTGCCAGCTCATCGATGTCGGGACAGAGCTATGGCTACACCTTC. Its protein is CASSSMSGQSYGYTF.

This clone was picked up a small number of times. The chain joins TRBV6-1 to TRBJ1-1, with 9 bases identical to TRBD1. CDR3 length equals 16 residues. V dropped 4 bases and J dropped 5; count of bases not matched to a gene: 11. CDR1 MNHNS and CDR2 SASEGT come from the germline V gene. The CDR3 sequence: CASSVGAGTGITEAFF. In DNA, the CDR3 is TGTGCCAGCAGTGTCGGTGCCGGGACAGGGATTACTGAAGCTTTCTTT.

This clone is a singleton in its sample. CDR3 sequence (DNA): TGTGCCAGCAGTGAATGGGGGACAGAGAATGAAAAACTGTTTTTT. This codes for CASSEWGTENEKLFF. This chain uses TRBV2 with TRBJ1-4, with 7 bases matching TRBD1. CDR3 size: 15 residues. CDR1 and CDR2 (germline): SNHLY, FYNNEI. Trimming cost V 2 bases and J 5 bases; bases outside gene matches: 5.

The DNA for the CDR3 is TGCGCCAGCAGCTTGGGACAGGGGGCGACCTCGATGGAGTACTTC. Its translation: CASSLGQGATSMEYF. The gene calls are TRBV5-1 and TRBJ2-4; 10 nucleotides align to TRBD1. After removal of 0 bases from V and 14 bases from J, the junction contained 11 bases not matched to a gene. Germline V gene lookup returns CDR1 SGHRS and CDR2 YFSETQ. This CDR3 spans 15 amino acids.

This rearrangement joins TRBV7-8 to TRBJ2-1, with D perhaps TRBD2 (5 bases). Between the trimmed V and J ends, which lost 3 bases and 5 bases, there was a span of 11 bases. CDR3 length: 14 amino acids. Germline CDR1 SGHVS, CDR2 FQNEAQ. This chain's CDR3 is CASSLQRQNNEQFF. For the CDR3, the DNA is TGTGCCAGCAGCTTGCAGCGGCAGAACAATGAGCAGTTCTTC.

The chain joins TRBV27 to TRBJ2-1, with D possibly matching TRBD1 (6 bases). The length of the CDR3 is 15 residues. Trimming took off 5 bases at V and 4 bases at J, with 15 bases between the two ends. Germline lookup yields CDR1 MNHEY and CDR2 SMNVEV (reference sequence). CDR3 protein: CASSAGTHGYNEQFF. The CDR3 DNA reads TGTGCCAGCAGTGCAGGGACACACGGGTACAATGAGCAGTTCTTC.

CDR3 DNA: TGTGCCTGGAGTGTATTGGGGCAGTTATCTACAGATACGCAGTATTTT. As protein: CAWSVLGQLSTDTQYF. The chain employs TRBV30 and TRBJ2-3, with a possible D match to TRBD1 (5 bases). Germline assignment: CDR1 GTSNPN and CDR2 SVGIG (reference sequence). Trimming took 0 bases from V and 3 from J, leaving 16 bases between them. The CDR3 extends over 16 amino acids.

This clone was found once. V is TRBV4-2 and J is TRBJ1-1; D uncertain. This CDR3 is 13 amino acids long. V was cut by 2 bases and J by 1 base, with 5 bases left in between. Looked up from germline, CDR1 is LGHNA and CDR2 is YNFKEQ. CDR3 in amino acids: CASSQSGNTEAFF. For the CDR3, the DNA is TGTGCCAGCAGCCAAAGCGGGAACACTGAAGCTTTCTTT.

The V gene is TRBV9, the J gene TRBJ1-3; 10 positions match TRBD1. In germline, CDR1 is SGDLS, CDR2 YYNGEE. The CDR3 runs 16 residues. Germline trimming cut 0 bases from V and 4 bases from J; bases unmatched to any gene: 4. Here the CDR3 reads CASSVASGQGGNTIYF. The DNA for the CDR3 is TGTGCCAGCAGCGTAGCCTCGGGACAGGGGGGAAACACCATATATTTT.

This chain connects TRBV7-8 to TRBJ2-7, with TRBD1 as a possible D gene (6 bases). V lost 5 bases and J 2 bases, leaving 13 bases between the germline ends. The CDR3 totals 14 residues. Germline V CDR1 and CDR2: SGHVS, FQNEAQ. This CDR3 is CASSIQGVPYEQYF. The CDR3 DNA reads TGTGCCAGCAGCATACAGGGTGTCCCCTACGAGCAGTACTTC.